This T cell receptor beta chain derives from a study of cytomegalovirus exposure and HLA in healthy donors. Remarks on this clone: The antigen remains unidentified.

Study-level results: It was reported that TCR beta sequences correctly inferred the HLA-A and HLA-B alleles for most subjects.

The PCR made use of 60 Vbeta and 13 Jbeta primers. Using immunoSEQ multiplex PCR, the repertoire was profiled, and TCRdb retains in-frame clones only, with some absent. The data hold around 64,000 clones, with 75% to 85% observed a single time. As for the donors, each was a healthy bone marrow donor. Donors showed nominal health when sampled, although they likely had unrecorded immune exposures. This CDR3 is 13 amino acids long. Trimming pared 6 bases from V and 6 bases from J, leaving 13 bases between. CDR1 SGHDT and CDR2 YYEEEE come from the germline V gene. The sequencing sample was made of PBMCs. The rearrangement links TRBV5-6 to TRBJ2-1, with a possible D match to TRBD2 (7 bases). This receptor was taken from a man aged 18 to 29 in good health and CMV-seropositive. CDR3 in DNA: TGTGCCAGCACAAGGGGGAGGGCCAATGAGCAGTTCTTC. Its translation: CASTRGRANEQFF. The whole variable domain, remainder taken from reference TRBV5-6 and TRBJ2-1, is DAGVTQSPTHLIKTRGQQVTLRCSPKSGHDTVSWYQQALGQGPQFIFQYYEEEERQRGNFPDRFSGHQFPNYSSELNVNALLLGDSALYLCASTRGRANEQFFGPGTRLTVL.